These 19 T cell receptor beta chains were all obtained from the same sample, sequenced in a study of identifying expanded T cells in peripheral blood. Profiling relied on immunoSEQ multiplex PCR, and the TCRdb table lists in-frame clones only, not all of them. The sample includes around 130,000 clones, less than 90% seen only once; the top ten take approximately 8.9%. Sequenced sample: blood. The receptors were gathered from a person aged 18 to 75 in good health.

V is TRBV2 and J is TRBJ2-3, with D maybe TRBD2 (6 bases). This CDR3 spans 12 amino acids. The germline V gene has CDR1 SNHLY and CDR2 FYNNEI. V shed 5 bases and J shed 7 bases, with 10 bases lying between them. In DNA form, the CDR3 reads TGTGCCAGCAGTCGCGGGGAATATACGCAGTATTTT. Encoded protein: CASSRGEYTQYF.

This clone came up a few times. This chain uses TRBV6-1 with TRBJ1-4; D possibly corresponds to TRBD1 (6 bases). CDR3 length: 16 residues. The germline gives CDR1 MNHNS, CDR2 SASEGT. V lost 4 bases and J lost 5, with 17 bases in between. CDR3 DNA sequence: TGTGCCAGCAGTGGCGGGGGGGGCCACGGAAATGAAAAACTGTTTTTT. Translation gives CASSGGGGHGNEKLFF.

This clone has more than one count but fewer than ten. This sequence joins TRBV18 and TRBJ1-2, with no clear D. The CDR3 has 15 amino acids. Trimming left V 4 bases short and J 4 bases short, with 16 bases between. Germline CDR1 is KGHSH and CDR2 is LQKENI. The CDR3, as DNA: TGTGCCAGCTCACTTATCCCACAAACATCCTATGGCTACACCTTC. Its translation is CASSLIPQTSYGYTF.

The chain couples TRBV14 to TRBJ2-1; 7 bases match TRBD1. J was trimmed by 6 bases and V by 2 bases; bases with no gene match: 10. Germline CDR1 reads SGHDN; CDR2 reads FVKESK. This CDR3 has 16 amino acids. CDR3 residues: CASSQLRDSLANEQFF. The CDR3 DNA reads TGTGCCAGCAGCCAACTCCGGGACAGCTTGGCCAATGAGCAGTTCTTC.

The genes are TRBV4-1 and TRBJ1-4; D ambiguous. Between the trimmed V and J ends, which lost 1 base and 2 bases, there was a span of 11 bases. Germline lookup yields CDR1 MGHRA and CDR2 YSYEKL. The CDR3 has 16 residues. The CDR3, as DNA: TGCGCCAGCAGCCAAGGGGTTCAGAACACTAATGAAAAACTGTTTTTT. Amino acid sequence: CASSQGVQNTNEKLFF.

This chain uses TRBV9 with TRBJ1-3; 8 bases fit TRBD1. The V and J ends lost 2 bases and 6 bases, in that order; junction bases with no gene match: 7. Per germline, CDR1 SGDLS and CDR2 YYNGEE. The CDR3 loop spans 15 amino acids. CDR3 sequence reads: CASSVGRGQENTIYF. The CDR3 DNA is TGTGCCAGCAGCGTCGGCAGGGGGCAAGAAAACACCATATATTTT.

This clone is medium-sized by share. The genes are TRBV25-1 and TRBJ1-2; D is ambiguous. The CDR3 loop spans 13 amino acids. Germline loops: CDR1 MGHDK, CDR2 SYGVNS. The V end was cut by 1 base, the J end by 6 bases, with 9 bases between. The CDR3 spells CASSELGGDGYTF. The DNA for the CDR3 is TGTGCCAGCAGTGAATTGGGAGGTGATGGCTACACCTTC.

This clone was seen once. V is TRBV2 and J is TRBJ2-7, with 12 bases that match TRBD2. The length of the CDR3 is 15 residues. With 3 bases clipped from V and 2 bases from J, the junction kept 2 bases outside the gene matches. The V gene's germline CDR1 is SNHLY and CDR2 FYNNEI. The CDR3 sequence is CASSERTSGTYEQYF. In DNA form, the CDR3 reads TGTGCCAGCAGTGAGAGGACTAGCGGGACCTACGAGCAGTACTTC. Complete variable domain (other parts from reference TRBV2 and TRBJ2-7): EPEVTQTPSHQVTQMGQEVILRCVPISNHLYFYWYRQILGQKVEFLVSFYNNEISEKSEIFDDQFSVERPDGSNFTLKIRSTKLEDSAMYFCASSERTSGTYEQYFGPGTRLTVT.

The table lists this clone with a count of one. As DNA, the CDR3 is TGTGCCAGCAGCTTGGGTAGCGGGAGTAGTGAGCAGTACTTC. This gives the protein CASSLGSGSSEQYF. V is TRBV7-9 and J is TRBJ2-7, with 9 positions matching TRBD2. Germline trimming cut 3 bases from V and 7 bases from J; bases unmatched to any gene: 7. CDR1 is SEHNR and CDR2 is FQNEAQ in the germline V gene (reference sequence). The CDR3 contains 14 residues. Full variable domain (missing parts from reference TRBV7-9 and TRBJ2-7): DTGVSQNPRHKITKRGQNVTFRCDPISEHNRLYWYRQTLGQGPEFLTYFQNEAQLEKSRLLSDRFSAERPKGSFSTLEIQRTEQGDSAMYLCASSLGSGSSEQYFGPGTRLTVT.

CDR3 amino acids: CASSPKGIYEQYF. The DNA of the CDR3 is TGTGCCAGCAGCCCGAAGGGGATATACGAGCAGTACTTC. V is TRBV5-6 and J is TRBJ2-5; D is perhaps TRBD1 (5 bases). Gene TRBJ2-7 matches the end of the DNA better, so the J call may be wrong. In germline, CDR1 is SGHDT, CDR2 YYEEEE. This CDR3 is built from 13 residues.

V gene TRBV11-2 combines with J gene TRBJ2-6; tentatively, D is TRBD2 (6 bases). Germline-derived CDR1 and CDR2 are SGHAT and FQNNGV. This CDR3 spans 18 amino acids. V was trimmed by 5 bases and J by 0 bases, leaving 17 bases between them. As DNA, the CDR3 is TGTGCCAGCAGCACCCCGACTAGTGCTCTCTCTGGGGCCAACGTCCTGACTTTC. Translation: CASSTPTSALSGANVLTF.

This chain uses TRBV18 with TRBJ2-7; 13 bases line up with TRBD2. Trimming removed 4 bases from V and 2 bases from J; junction bases left unmatched: 2. Germline V gene lookup returns CDR1 KGHSH and CDR2 LQKENI. There are 15 residues in the CDR3. CDR3 bases: TGTGCCAGCTCACAAGGGACTAGCGGGACCTACGAGCAGTACTTC. Amino acid sequence: CASSQGTSGTYEQYF. The full variable domain, with the rest looked up from reference TRBV18 and TRBJ2-7, is NAGVMQNPRHLVRRRGQEARLRCSPMKGHSHVYWYRQLPEEGLKFMVYLQKENIIDESGMPKERFSAEFPKEGPSILRIQQVVRGDSAAYFCASSQGTSGTYEQYFGPGTRLTVT.

For this clone: Its ends do not fully match the called genes, so a read error is possible. The chain recombines TRBV11-1 with TRBJ2-2, with a possible D match to TRBD2 (6 bases). Germline V CDR1 and CDR2: SGHAT, FQDESV (reference sequence). CDR3 size: 14 residues. DNA of the CDR3: TGTACCAGCAGCTTAGATGCGGGGACCGGGGAGCTGTTTTTT. Amino acids: CTSSLDAGTGELFF.

A single count supports this clone. The chain combines TRBV29-1 with TRBJ2-1, with 9 positions matching TRBD1. CDR1 is SQVTM and CDR2 is ANQGSEA in the germline V gene. J lost 4 bases, V lost 5 bases, and 6 bases had no gene match. The CDR3 has 14 residues. The CDR3 spells CSVSGQGSYNEQFF. The CDR3 nucleotides are TGCAGCGTTTCTGGACAGGGGTCGTACAATGAGCAGTTCTTC.

V usage is TRBV27 and J usage is TRBJ2-7; maybe TRBD2 (6 bases). V was shortened by 3 bases and J by 1 base, with 10 bases between the two germline ends. CDR1 and CDR2 from the germline V gene are MNHEY and SMNVEV (reference sequence). The CDR3 consists of 14 residues. The CDR3 region has the DNA TGTGCCAGCAGTTTGGGACTGGGGTCCTACGAGCAGTACTTC. It encodes CASSLGLGSYEQYF.

The chain links TRBV5-4 to TRBJ2-5, with D maybe TRBD2 (5 bases). Deletions cut 0 bases from V and 2 bases from J, with 5 bases between. The length of the CDR3 is 13 residues. Germline loops: CDR1 SGHNT, CDR2 YYREEE (reference sequence). Written as DNA, the CDR3 is TGTGCCAGCAGCTTGGGGACTCAAGAGACCCAGTACTTC. It specifies CASSLGTQETQYF.

The rearrangement links TRBV4-2 to TRBJ2-7; D is perhaps TRBD1 or TRBD2 (5 bases each). From germline, CDR1 is LGHNA and CDR2 YNFKEQ. This CDR3 is built from 15 residues. V was trimmed by 2 bases and J by 0 bases, leaving 11 bases between them. CDR3 in amino acids: CASSQRTGHSYEQYF. CDR3 in DNA: TGTGCCAGCAGCCAACGGACTGGACACTCCTACGAGCAGTACTTC.

The chain joins TRBV25-1 to TRBJ1-2, with D unclear. The CDR3 contains 13 residues. The V end lost 0 bases, the J end lost 8 bases, and 10 bases lay between the germline ends. The germline V gene has CDR1 MGHDK and CDR2 SYGVNS. For the CDR3, the DNA is TGTGCCAGCAGTGAATATACGAGCAGGGGCTACACCTTC. Its protein product is CASSEYTSRGYTF.

This chain links TRBV4-1 with TRBJ2-3; a weak D match, TRBD2 (6 bases). Germline assignment: CDR1 MGHRA and CDR2 YSYEKL. The CDR3 consists of 13 residues. V lost 0 bases and J 8 bases, leaving 9 bases between the germline ends. The CDR3, as DNA: TGCGCCAGCAGCCAAGATCAGGAGGGTACGCAGTATTTT. Translation: CASSQDQEGTQYF.